The 9 T cell receptor beta chains listed next were all sequenced from one sample in a study of human versus mouse CDR3 diversity and MHC coevolution. Assay: immunoSEQ multiplex PCR; the TCRdb copy retains only in-frame clones and omits some. The repertoire consists of about 80,000 clones, with 80% to 95% occurring once and the leading ten covering 1.3% to 1.5%. The sample was naive CD4+ T cells from blood. Subset here: CD45RO-negative CD62L-positive naive CD4 T cells. The receptors here all came from a person aged 25 to 69 in good health.

The rearrangement joins TRBV11-3 to TRBJ2-2; perhaps TRBD2 as D (6 bases). CDR1 and CDR2 from the germline V gene are SGHNT and YENEEA. This CDR3 contains 15 residues. Trimming removed 4 bases at V and 1 base at J, with 10 bases between. The CDR3 DNA is TGTGCCAGCAGCTCTAGAGCGGGGAACACCGGGGAGCTGTTTTTT. This gives the protein CASSSRAGNTGELFF. Full variable domain (remainder filled in from reference TRBV11-3 and TRBJ2-2): EAGVVQSPRYKIIEKKQPVAFWCNPISGHNTLYWYLQNLGQGPELLIRYENEEAVDDSQLPKDRFSAERLKGVDSTLKIQPAELGDSAVYLCASSSRAGNTGELFFGEGSRLTVL.

The chain carries TRBV7-3 and TRBJ2-2; TRBD1 agrees at 12 bases. V was pared by 5 bases and J by 8 bases, with 6 bases of the junction left unmatched. The CDR3 has 15 residues. CDR1 SGHTA and CDR2 FQGTGA come from the germline V gene. CDR3 residues: CASSPGTGGRGELFF. The CDR3 DNA reads as TGTGCCAGCAGCCCCGGGACAGGGGGCCGGGGGGAGCTGTTTTTT.

The chain employs TRBV7-2 and TRBJ2-7; no clear D gene. The CDR3 has 12 amino acids. V was cut by 5 bases and J by 7 bases, with 12 bases left in between. Germline loops: CDR1 SGHTA, CDR2 FQGNSA. This CDR3 reads CASSLTLTEQYF. DNA of the CDR3: TGTGCCAGCAGCCTGACCTTGACTGAGCAGTACTTC.

This sequence joins TRBV9 and TRBJ1-1, with 8 positions matching TRBD1. V was pared by 3 bases and J by 1 base, with 8 bases of the junction left unmatched. The CDR3 is 16 residues long. The germline V gene encodes CDR1 SGDLS and CDR2 YYNGEE. The CDR3 DNA reads TGTGCCAGCAGCGCCTCAGGGGGCGCGGGGAACACTGAAGCTTTCTTT. This translates into CASSASGGAGNTEAFF.

J is TRBJ1-2 and V is TRBV2; the D gene is possibly TRBD1 (5 bases). The CDR3 is 14 residues long. The germline CDR1 and CDR2 sequences are SNHLY and FYNNEI. The V gene lost 6 bases and the J gene lost 3 bases, with 14 bases spanning the gap. The CDR3: CASRGGGVDYGYTF. In DNA, the CDR3 is TGTGCCAGCAGGGGTGGGGGGGTAGACTATGGCTACACCTTC.

Regarding this clone: An end of the junction differs from the germline gene, which may be a read error. At the DNA level, this CDR3 is encoded by other sequences in the same sample as well. This chain's CDR3 is CASSESRGAPKIAQYF. In nucleotides, the CDR3 is TGCGCCAGCAGTGAGTCTCGGGGGGCCCCCAAAATCGCGCAGTATTTT. The chain joins TRBV2 to TRBJ2-3, with D possibly being TRBD2 (7 bases). The CDR3 length is 16 residues. From germline, CDR1 is SNHLY and CDR2 FYNNEI.

The chain links TRBV4-3 to TRBJ2-4; D is perhaps TRBD2 (5 bases). V shed 1 base and J shed 5 bases, with 18 bases lying between them. Germline CDR1 reads LGHNA; CDR2 reads YSLEER. The CDR3 totals 17 residues. DNA for the CDR3: TGCGCCAGCAGCCAAGGGTCAAGTCGGTCGAGGGAAAACATTCAGTACTTC. Its translation: CASSQGSSRSRENIQYF.

The rearrangement joins TRBV7-2 to TRBJ2-5, with 7 bases aligning to TRBD1. CDR3 length: 16 amino acids. Germline V gene sequence: CDR1 SGHTA, CDR2 FQGNSA. After removal of 3 bases from V and 4 bases from J, the junction contained 11 bases not matched to a gene. The CDR3 loop is CASSFGGQGVGETQYF. The DNA of the CDR3 is TGTGCCAGCAGCTTTGGGGGTCAGGGGGTCGGAGAGACCCAGTACTTC. Variable domain in full (rest from reference TRBV7-2 and TRBJ2-5): GAGVSQSPSNKVTEKGKDVELRCDPISGHTALYWYRQSLGQGLEFLIYFQGNSAPDKSGLPSDRFSAERTGGSVSTLTIQRTQQEDSAVYLCASSFGGQGVGETQYFGPGTRLLVL.

The CDR3 spells CASSGGTARAYEQYF. The CDR3 nucleotides read TGTGCCAGCAGTGGGGGGACAGCGAGGGCCTACGAGCAGTACTTC. V usage is TRBV28 and J usage is TRBJ2-7, with TRBD1 as a possible D gene (7 bases). The germline V gene encodes CDR1 MDHEN and CDR2 SYDVKM. This CDR3 region has 15 residues. V lost 5 bases, J lost 2 bases, and 16 bases lay in between. Complete variable domain (other parts from reference TRBV28 and TRBJ2-7): DVKVTQSSRYLVKRTGEKVFLECVQDMDHENMFWYRQDPGLGLRLIYFSYDVKMKEKGDIPEGYSVSREKKERFSLILESASTNQTSMYLCASSGGTARAYEQYFGPGTRLTVT.